The 29 T cell receptor beta chains below were found in one sample sequenced in a study of control samples from healthy donors and cancer patients. Here immunoSEQ multiplex PCR was the method, and the copy in TCRdb shows in-frame clones only, minus some. This repertoire shows more than 75,000 clones, over 85% found once; its top ten account for 1.9%. Sequenced input: PBMCs. The receptor source for this set is a woman aged 60-75 years with head and neck cancer.

Here the CDR3 reads CASSYWSSGGYEQYF. The CDR3 DNA reads as TGTGCCAGCAGTTACTGGTCTAGCGGGGGCTACGAGCAGTACTTC. The rearrangement uses TRBV6-5 and TRBJ2-7, with TRBD2 matching over 10 bases. The CDR3 totals 15 residues. J was trimmed by 3 bases and V by 1 base; bases with no gene match: 3. Germline V gene lookup returns CDR1 MNHEY and CDR2 SVGAGI.

This chain uses TRBV27 with TRBJ2-5; a weak D match, TRBD1 (7 bases). The V and J ends lost 3 bases and 5 bases respectively, with 10 bases between them. CDR1 and CDR2 (germline): MNHEY, SMNVEV (reference sequence). This CDR3 contains 13 residues. The chain's CDR3 is CASSLTGRETQYF. The CDR3 DNA follows: TGTGCCAGCAGTTTGACAGGGAGGGAGACCCAGTACTTC.

The chain joins TRBV19 to TRBJ1-5; D is perhaps TRBD1 (6 bases). V was pared by 5 bases and J by 0 bases, with 11 bases between. Germline V gene sequence: CDR1 LNHDA, CDR2 SQIVND (reference sequence). The CDR3 length is 15 residues. The DNA for the CDR3 is TGTGCCAGTAGTCTTGGCAGGGGTAGCAATCAGCCCCAGCATTTT. It yields the protein CASSLGRGSNQPQHF.

With regard to this clone: The sample carries other DNA sequences with the same CDR3. The chain recombines TRBV11-2 with TRBJ1-1, with 7 bases aligning to TRBD1. From germline, CDR1 is SGHAT and CDR2 FQNNGV. CDR3 size: 15 residues. V was clipped by 5 bases and J by 6 bases; unmatched bases: 12. The CDR3 reads CASSPTQGVTAEAFF. The CDR3 bases are TGTGCCAGCAGCCCGACCCAGGGGGTAACCGCTGAAGCTTTCTTT.

Turning to this clone: Other DNA sequences in this sample translate to the same CDR3. The chain joins TRBV18 to TRBJ1-4; tentatively, D is TRBD1 (5 bases). In germline, CDR1 is KGHSH, CDR2 LQKENI. The CDR3 has 14 amino acids. The ends were cut back, 2 bases at V and 2 bases at J, with 6 bases in the middle. The CDR3 sequence: CASSPGATNEKLFF. The CDR3 nucleotides read TGTGCCAGCTCACCAGGGGCTACTAATGAAAAACTGTTTTTT.

The chain combines TRBV11-2 with TRBJ2-7; 7 bases align to TRBD1. There are 15 residues in the CDR3. The germline V gene has CDR1 SGHAT and CDR2 FQNNGV. Trimming removed 4 bases from V and 0 bases from J; junction bases left unmatched: 6. Here the CDR3 reads CASSWTQGSSYEQYF. The DNA of the CDR3 is TGTGCCAGCAGCTGGACACAGGGGTCCTCCTACGAGCAGTACTTC.

The genes are TRBV6-5 and TRBJ2-7; TRBD2 is a possible D gene (5 bases). The CDR3 runs 15 residues. Per germline, CDR1 MNHEY and CDR2 SVGAGI. V was pared by 0 bases and J by 1 base, with 10 bases between. CDR3 sequence: CASSYSWTASYEQYF. CDR3 coding DNA: TGTGCCAGCAGTTACTCTTGGACTGCGTCCTACGAGCAGTACTTC.

The V gene is TRBV11-2, the J gene TRBJ1-6; 9 bases are shared with TRBD1. V shed 5 bases and J 7 bases; nucleotides not matched to a gene: 12. This CDR3 is built from 17 residues. Germline lookup yields CDR1 SGHAT and CDR2 FQNNGV. In nucleotides, the CDR3 is TGTGCCAGCAGCCCGAGGGACAGGGTCCAAACCAATTCACCCCTCCACTTT. Translated, it gives CASSPRDRVQTNSPLHF. The full variable domain, its missing parts supplied by reference TRBV11-2 and TRBJ1-6, is EAGVAQSPRYKIIEKRQSVAFWCNPISGHATLYWYQQILGQGPKLLIQFQNNGVVDDSQLPKDRFSAERLKGVDSTLKIQPAKLEDSAVYLCASSPRDRVQTNSPLHFGNGTRLTVT.

The chain carries TRBV7-2 and TRBJ2-3; 10 bases map to TRBD2. CDR1 is SGHTA, CDR2 FQGNSA, per germline. CDR3 length equals 15 residues. Trimming took 6 bases from V and 0 from J; bases not matched to a gene: 3. CDR3 nucleotide sequence: TGTGCCAGCAGGGTAGCGGGAGGTAGCACAGATACGCAGTATTTT. Encoded protein: CASRVAGGSTDTQYF.

The J gene is TRBJ2-1, the V gene TRBV25-1; possible D gene TRBD2, 6 bases. V shed 3 bases and J shed 1 base, with 10 bases lying between them. Germline-derived CDR1 and CDR2 are MGHDK and SYGVNS. CDR3 length equals 15 residues. CDR3 in DNA: TGTGCCAGCAGTGACTCTAGCGAGTCCTACAATGAGCAGTTCTTC. Its translation is CASSDSSESYNEQFF.

Comment on this clone: A junction end diverges from the germline sequence, so it may reflect a read error. The J gene is TRBJ2-2, the V gene TRBV5-1; D perhaps matches TRBD2 (6 bases). Per germline, CDR1 SGHRS and CDR2 YFSETQ. This CDR3 comprises 14 residues. The DNA of the CDR3 is TGCGCCAGCAGTTTGGTGGCGGGGCCCGGGGAGCTGTTTTTT. The encoded protein is CASSLVAGPGELFF.

This chain joins TRBV6-5 and TRBJ1-6; TRBD1 aligns across 7 bases. Germline-derived CDR1 and CDR2 are MNHEY and SVGAGI. CDR3 length: 15 residues. The ends lost 6 bases at V and 10 bases at J; junction bases unmatched: 12. This CDR3 is CASRKGQGGQSPLHF. CDR3 nucleotides: TGTGCCAGCAGAAAGGGGCAGGGGGGGCAATCACCCCTCCACTTT.

The chain has TRBV20-1 and TRBJ2-5; 10 bases match TRBD2. From germline, CDR1 is DFQATT and CDR2 SNEGSKA (reference sequence). This CDR3 comprises 14 residues. The ends lost 3 bases at V and 5 bases at J; junction bases unmatched: 6. CDR3 sequence (DNA): TGCAGTGCTAGTCCCAGCGGGAGGGCGGAGACCCAGTACTTC. Residues: CSASPSGRAETQYF.

The rearrangement uses TRBV5-1 and TRBJ1-1, with TRBD1 matching 9 bases. The CDR3 loop spans 14 amino acids. The V segment lost 2 bases and the J segment 5 bases; nucleotides outside the gene matches: 4. Per the germline V gene, CDR1 is SGHRS and CDR2 is YFSETQ. CDR3 in DNA: TGCGCCAGCAGCTTACAGGGGGCGGGTACTGAAGCTTTCTTT. Translation: CASSLQGAGTEAFF.

This rearrangement joins TRBV5-4 to TRBJ2-7; 10 bases fit TRBD2. The junction had 2 bases not matched to a gene; V was cut back by 4 bases and J by 7 bases. Germline V CDR1 and CDR2: SGHNT, YYREEE (reference sequence). The CDR3 extends over 12 amino acids. The CDR3 is CASSGLAAEQYF. Written as DNA, the CDR3 is TGTGCCAGCAGCGGACTAGCGGCGGAGCAGTACTTC.

This chain links TRBV7-9 with TRBJ2-5; 8 nucleotides align to TRBD2. CDR3 length equals 16 residues. The V gene end was trimmed by 1 base and the J gene end by 5 bases; junction bases not matched to a gene: 9. Germline-derived CDR1 and CDR2 are SEHNR and FQNEAQ (reference sequence). The CDR3 reads CASSLDGGAARETQYF. The CDR3, as DNA: TGTGCCAGCAGCTTAGACGGGGGGGCCGCAAGGGAGACCCAGTACTTC. Full variable domain (rest looked up from reference TRBV7-9 and TRBJ2-5): DTGVSQNPRHKITKRGQNVTFRCDPISEHNRLYWYRQTLGQGPEFLTYFQNEAQLEKSRLLSDRFSAERPKGSFSTLEIQRTEQGDSAMYLCASSLDGGAARETQYFGPGTRLLVL.

The chain is built from TRBV6-1 and TRBJ2-2; D ambiguous. Germline CDR1 MNHNS, CDR2 SASEGT. Trimming shortened V by 0 bases and J by 5 bases, and 7 bases separated the two germline ends. The CDR3 runs 14 residues. CDR3 region: CASSEADGTGELFF. CDR3 sequence (DNA): TGTGCCAGCAGTGAAGCGGACGGGACCGGGGAGCTGTTTTTT.

CDR3 DNA: TGCGCCAGCAGCTTGGACTCAGCCACAGATACGCAGTATTTT. It translates to CASSLDSATDTQYF. The chain has TRBV5-1 and TRBJ2-3; D is undetermined. The CDR3 spans 14 residues. V lost 0 bases, J lost 2 bases, and 7 bases lay in between. CDR1 is SGHRS, CDR2 YFSETQ, per germline.

The rearrangement uses TRBV29-1 and TRBJ2-2; 9 bases fit TRBD1. The CDR3 covers 13 residues. Germline values: CDR1 SQVTM, CDR2 ANQGSEA. J gave up 6 bases and V 8 bases, and 7 bases lay outside the gene matches. In DNA form, the CDR3 reads TGCAGCTCCCTGACAGGGGGGGCCGGGGAGCTGTTTTTT. This sequence encodes CSSLTGGAGELFF.

This chain connects TRBV11-2 to TRBJ2-1; 11 bases match TRBD2. V lost 4 bases, J lost 3 bases, and 5 bases stayed unmatched. CDR3 length: 16 residues. From germline, CDR1 is SGHAT and CDR2 FQNNGV. This CDR3 reads CASSSISGRGYNEQFF. In DNA form, the CDR3 reads TGTGCCAGCAGCTCCATTAGCGGGAGGGGCTACAATGAGCAGTTCTTC.

This chain uses TRBV3-1 (or the pseudogene TRBV3-2) with TRBJ2-5; D gene uncertain. The V gene lost 1 base and the J gene lost 0 bases, with 9 bases spanning the gap. Germline assignment: CDR1 LGHDT and CDR2 YNNKEL (reference sequence). This CDR3 comprises 15 residues. CDR3 amino acids: CASSQGLGNQETQYF. As DNA, the CDR3 is TGTGCCAGCAGCCAAGGTCTCGGCAACCAAGAGACCCAGTACTTC.

The chain joins TRBV5-1 to TRBJ1-5; maybe TRBD1 (5 bases). Germline V gene sequence: CDR1 SGHRS, CDR2 YFSETQ. This CDR3 contains 16 residues. V lost 1 base and J 4 bases, leaving 15 bases between the germline ends. The CDR3 DNA is TGCGCCAGCAGCTTGACTACAGGTCACCCGAATCAGCCCCAGCATTTT. It specifies CASSLTTGHPNQPQHF.

This chain connects TRBV2 to TRBJ2-5; TRBD1 agrees at 10 bases. V was pared by 11 bases and J by 0 bases, with 6 bases of the junction left unmatched. This CDR3 contains 14 residues. Germline V gives CDR1 SNHLY, CDR2 FYNNEI. The CDR3 region is CAGRDRGHQETQYF. The CDR3 DNA reads TGTGCCGGCCGGGACAGGGGCCACCAAGAGACCCAGTACTTC.

The V call is TRBV11-2, the J call TRBJ2-4; possibly TRBD1 for D (6 bases). The CDR3 loop spans 15 amino acids. Germline V gene lookup returns CDR1 SGHAT and CDR2 FQNNGV. Trimming shortened V by 6 bases and J by 3 bases, and 15 bases separated the two germline ends. The CDR3 coding sequence is TGTGCCAGCAGGCGGTGGGGGACACTCAAAAACATTCAGTACTTC. Its translation is CASRRWGTLKNIQYF.

The chain is built from TRBV7-9 and TRBJ2-5; possible D gene TRBD2, 7 bases. The CDR3 extends over 13 amino acids. Trimming cost V 3 bases and J 5 bases, with 10 bases left between them. The germline gives CDR1 SEHNR, CDR2 FQNEAQ (reference sequence). CDR3 sequence: CASSFGGPETQYF. The CDR3 region has the DNA TGTGCCAGCAGCTTCGGGGGGCCGGAGACCCAGTACTTC.

The chain joins TRBV7-9 to TRBJ2-3; D ambiguous. Trimming removed 1 base from V and 2 bases from J, with 7 bases in between. The germline V gene has CDR1 SEHNR and CDR2 FQNEAQ (reference sequence). This CDR3 is 14 amino acids long. The CDR3 sequence: CASSLGVDTDTQYF. CDR3 in DNA: TGTGCCAGCAGCTTAGGGGTAGACACAGATACGCAGTATTTT.

This chain joins TRBV5-6 and TRBJ2-3; D is uncertain. Deletions cut 4 bases from V and 0 bases from J, with 6 bases between. In germline, CDR1 is SGHDT, CDR2 YYEEEE. This CDR3 comprises 13 residues. The CDR3 sequence: CASSVPSTDTQYF. The DNA of the CDR3 is TGTGCCAGCAGCGTACCAAGCACAGATACGCAGTATTTT.

This chain uses TRBV5-1 with TRBJ2-3, with 13 positions matching TRBD2. V was clipped by 4 bases and J by 1 base; unmatched bases: 6. The CDR3 is 17 residues long. Germline CDR1 and CDR2: SGHRS and YFSETQ. The CDR3 nucleotides read TGCGCCAGCAGCCGACGGACTAGCGGGAGCGGCACAGATACGCAGTATTTT. Translated: CASSRRTSGSGTDTQYF. Full variable domain (outside the CDR3, taken from reference TRBV5-1 and TRBJ2-3): KAGVTQTPRYLIKTRGQQVTLSCSPISGHRSVSWYQQTPGQGLQFLFEYFSETQRNKGNFPGRFSGRQFSNSRSEMNVSTLELGDSALYLCASSRRTSGSGTDTQYFGPGTRLTVL.

The chain employs TRBV5-5 and TRBJ2-3; 11 bases are shared with TRBD2. Germline V CDR1 and CDR2: SGHKS, YYEKEE (reference sequence). Trimming cost V 2 bases and J 5 bases; bases outside gene matches: 4. The CDR3 is 15 residues long. CDR3 region: CASSFLAGGEDTQYF. The CDR3 DNA reads TGTGCCAGCAGCTTCCTAGCGGGAGGAGAAGATACGCAGTATTTT.